The clone carrying this T cell receptor beta chain was detected once. This sample is part of a study of blood T cell repertoires in COVID-19. V was clipped by 1 base and J by 3 bases; unmatched bases: 3. Germline lookup yields CDR1 SGHDN and CDR2 FVKESK. The CDR3 is 14 amino acids. The method was immunoSEQ multiplex PCR; TCRdb's version includes in-frame clones alone and lacks a portion of them. Counted here are roughly 100,000 clones, over 75% occurring once; the ten biggest clones make up about 3.9%. Sequenced: peripheral blood. This clonotype was sampled from a man aged 50 to 60 with acute or convalescent COVID-19. The V call is TRBV14, the J call TRBJ2-7; 7 bases map to TRBD2. DNA of the CDR3: TGTGCCAGCAGCCAAGCTAGCGGTTTCTACGAGCAGTACTTC. This encodes CASSQASGFYEQYF.